These 9 T cell receptor beta chains were all obtained from the same sample, sequenced in a study of blood T cells in healthy people across ages. A second about 7 to 12 cycle PCR used barcoded and J-beta primers. MiXCR was run by TCRdb on the 5' RACE reads, yielding one entry per CDR3 protein. The data show more than 800,000 distinct CDR3 sequences, around 26% seen once. Source material: blood. These receptors were taken from a woman over 75 in good health.

As regards this clonotype: A much larger clone sits a single nucleotide away, making a read error possible. This chain connects TRBV6-1 to TRBJ2-1; D might be TRBD1 or TRBD2, each matching 5 bases. In germline, CDR1 is MNHNS, CDR2 SASEGT. The CDR3 is 11 amino acids. In DNA, the CDR3 is TGTGCCAGCAGGGAAGTGGGACGAGAGTTCTTC. It encodes CASREVGREFF.

This clonotype was observed a few times. This clone may be a read error of a much larger clone one base away. V is TRBV10-3 and J is TRBJ2-5, with D uncertain. Germline lookup yields CDR1 ENHRY and CDR2 SYGVKD. The CDR3 contains 14 residues. V lost 0 bases, J lost 11 bases, and 16 bases lay in between. Here the CDR3 DNA reads TGTGCCATCAGTGAGTCATTTAGGTCGACTGAGCAGTACTTC. It codes for CAISESFRSTEQYF.

In DNA, the CDR3 is TGCAGCGTTGAAGACCGACAGGAGAGCTCCTACGAGCAGTACTTC. Protein product: CSVEDRQESSYEQYF. The genes are TRBV29-1 and TRBJ2-7, with D possibly matching TRBD1 (6 bases). In germline, CDR1 is SQVTM, CDR2 ANQGSEA. V was clipped by 0 bases and J by 0 bases, with 12 bases between them. The CDR3 has 15 amino acids.

This clonotype was seen a few times. The rearrangement joins TRBV3-1 to TRBJ1-2; D ambiguous. Germline V lookup: CDR1 LGHDT, CDR2 YNNKEL (reference sequence). The length of the CDR3 is 13 residues. The ends were cut back, 1 base at V and 8 bases at J, with 11 bases in the middle. Here the CDR3 reads CASSQVLSRGYTF. As DNA, the CDR3 is TGTGCCAGCAGCCAAGTTCTATCACGGGGCTACACCTTC.

The table lists this clonotype with many counts. The chain carries TRBV20-1 and TRBJ1-2; 10 positions agree with TRBD1. The V gene's germline CDR1 is DFQATT and CDR2 SNEGSKA (reference sequence). CDR3 length: 13 amino acids. The V segment lost 5 bases and the J segment 6 bases; nucleotides outside the gene matches: 6. The chain's CDR3 is CSAPSGTGDGYTF. The CDR3 nucleotides read TGCAGTGCTCCTTCCGGGACAGGGGATGGCTACACCTTC.

V usage is TRBV6-2 or TRBV6-3 and J usage is TRBJ2-7; 9 nucleotides match TRBD2. This CDR3 region has 15 residues. After removal of 4 bases from V and 2 bases from J, the junction contained 6 bases not matched to a gene. Germline CDR1 and CDR2: MNHEY and SVGEGT. The CDR3: CASSSGSGGTYEQYF. Here the CDR3 DNA reads TGTGCCAGCAGTTCAGGTAGCGGGGGCACCTACGAGCAGTACTTC.

In this sample, this clonotype turned up a few times. A much bigger clone sits one base away, suggesting this may be a read error. This chain uses TRBV20-1 with TRBJ2-3, with 8 bases fitting TRBD2. In germline, CDR1 is DFQATT, CDR2 SNEGSKA (reference sequence). The CDR3 is 16 residues long. Written as DNA, the CDR3 is TGCAGTGCTGGTTGGACTAGCCGAAGGCTCACAGATGCGCAGTATTTT. Amino acids: CSAGWTSRRLTDAQYF.

The chain carries TRBV29-1 and TRBJ1-2, with D uncertain. This CDR3 is built from 12 residues. V shed 5 bases and J shed 2 bases, with 9 bases lying between them. The germline gives CDR1 SQVTM, CDR2 ANQGSEA. CDR3 DNA sequence: TGCAGCGTTCTTTTACCCAACTATGGCTACACCTTC. Residues: CSVLLPNYGYTF.

In regard to this clonotype: A much larger clone lies one base from this, so it may be a read error. The chain combines TRBV6-4 with TRBJ1-4, with D possibly matching TRBD1 (5 bases). The CDR3 is 11 residues long. V was shortened by 11 bases and J by 7 bases, with 11 bases between the two germline ends. Germline V gives CDR1 MRHNA, CDR2 SNTAGT. CDR3 amino acids: CAGRDGEKLFF. CDR3 in DNA: TGTGCCGGCCGGGACGGTGAAAAACTGTTTTTT.